The entry that follows covers one T cell receptor beta chain sequence. CDR1 and CDR2 (germline): PRHDT, FYEKMQ (reference sequence). This CDR3 is 14 amino acids long. Trimming cost V 0 bases and J 6 bases; bases outside gene matches: 1. The data belong to a study of blood T cell repertoires in COVID-19. On the study more broadly: T cells, B-cell-depleted T cells, or PBMCs supplied cDNA or gDNA.

Sequenced by immunoSEQ multiplex PCR; TCRdb stores in-frame clones only, minus some. The sample contains around 39,000 clones, 75% to 85% of which appear only once. The V call is TRBV13, the J call TRBJ2-1; 8 bases agree with TRBD2. Source material: peripheral blood. The source is a woman aged 70 to 79 with acute or convalescent COVID-19. This CDR3 is CASSLGAGVNEQFF. The CDR3 DNA reads TGTGCCAGCAGCTTAGGAGCGGGGGTCAATGAGCAGTTCTTC. The variable domain in full, with the rest retrieved from reference TRBV13 and TRBJ2-1, is AAGVIQSPRHLIKEKRETATLKCYPIPRHDTVYWYQQGPGQDPQFLISFYEKMQSDKGSIPDRFSAQQFSDYHSELNMSSLELGDSALYFCASSLGAGVNEQFFGPGTRLTVL.